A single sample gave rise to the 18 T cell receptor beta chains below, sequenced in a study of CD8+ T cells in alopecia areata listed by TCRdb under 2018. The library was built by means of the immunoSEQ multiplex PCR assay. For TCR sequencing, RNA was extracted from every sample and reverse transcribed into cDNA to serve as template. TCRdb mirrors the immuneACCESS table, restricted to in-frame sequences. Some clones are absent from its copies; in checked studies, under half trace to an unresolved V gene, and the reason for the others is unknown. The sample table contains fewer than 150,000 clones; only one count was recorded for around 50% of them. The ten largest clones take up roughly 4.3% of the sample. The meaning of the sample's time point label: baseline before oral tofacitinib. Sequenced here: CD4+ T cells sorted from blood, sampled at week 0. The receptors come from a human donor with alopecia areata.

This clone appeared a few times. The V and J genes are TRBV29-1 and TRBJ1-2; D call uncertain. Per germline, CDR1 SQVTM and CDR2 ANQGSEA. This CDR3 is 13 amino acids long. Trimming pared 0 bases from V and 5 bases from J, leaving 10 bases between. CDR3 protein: CSVEEFGIYGYTF. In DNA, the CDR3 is TGCAGCGTTGAAGAATTTGGGATTTATGGCTACACCTTC.

CDR3 in DNA: TGTGCCAGCAGACAGGATACACGGACAAGTGAGCAGTTCTTC. Residues: CASRQDTRTSEQFF. V gene TRBV7-9 combines with J gene TRBJ2-1; TRBD1 is a possible D gene (5 bases). The CDR3 is 14 residues long. From germline, CDR1 is SEHNR and CDR2 FQNEAQ (reference sequence). V was trimmed by 6 bases and J by 9 bases, leaving 18 bases between them.

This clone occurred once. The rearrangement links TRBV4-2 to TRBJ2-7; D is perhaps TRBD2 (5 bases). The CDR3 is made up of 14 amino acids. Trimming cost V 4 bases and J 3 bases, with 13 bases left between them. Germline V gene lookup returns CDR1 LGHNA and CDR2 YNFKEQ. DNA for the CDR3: TGTGCCAGCAGCCCCCGCGAGGACTTCTACGAGCAGTACTTC. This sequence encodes CASSPREDFYEQYF.

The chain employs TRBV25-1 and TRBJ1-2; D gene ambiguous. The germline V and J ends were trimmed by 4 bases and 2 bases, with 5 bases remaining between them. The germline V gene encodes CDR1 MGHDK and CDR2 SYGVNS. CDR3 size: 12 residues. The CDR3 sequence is CASSGNNYGYTF. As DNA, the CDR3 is TGTGCCAGCAGTGGGAACAACTATGGCTACACCTTC.

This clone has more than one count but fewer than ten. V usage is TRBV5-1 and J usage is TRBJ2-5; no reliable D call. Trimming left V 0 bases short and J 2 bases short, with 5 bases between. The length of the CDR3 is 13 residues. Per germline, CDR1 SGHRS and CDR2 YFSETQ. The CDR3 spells CASSLEIQETQYF. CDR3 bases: TGCGCCAGCAGCTTGGAAATACAAGAGACCCAGTACTTC. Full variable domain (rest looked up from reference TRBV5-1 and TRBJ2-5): KAGVTQTPRYLIKTRGQQVTLSCSPISGHRSVSWYQQTPGQGLQFLFEYFSETQRNKGNFPGRFSGRQFSNSRSEMNVSTLELGDSALYLCASSLEIQETQYFGPGTRLLVL.

CDR3 residues: CASSSMTGRNEQFF. The CDR3 DNA sequence: TGCGCCAGCAGCTCCATGACAGGGCGTAATGAGCAGTTCTTC. The V call is TRBV5-1, the J call TRBJ2-1; TRBD1 aligns across 7 bases. Germline assignment: CDR1 SGHRS and CDR2 YFSETQ. This CDR3 spans 14 amino acids. V trimming: 3 bases; J trimming: 7 bases; junction bases outside the gene matches: 7.

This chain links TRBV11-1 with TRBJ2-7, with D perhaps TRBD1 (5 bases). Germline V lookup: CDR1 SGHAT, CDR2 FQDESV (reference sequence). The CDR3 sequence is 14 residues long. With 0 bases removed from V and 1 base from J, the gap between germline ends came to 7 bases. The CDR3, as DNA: TGTGCCAGCAGCTTAGCGCAGGGTTCCTACGAGCAGTACTTC. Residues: CASSLAQGSYEQYF.

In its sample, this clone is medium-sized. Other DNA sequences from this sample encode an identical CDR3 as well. CDR3 in DNA: TGCGCCAGCAGTCTGAGCGGGAGGAACACCGGGGAGCTGTTTTTT. This translates into CASSLSGRNTGELFF. V usage is TRBV5-1 and J usage is TRBJ2-2, with TRBD2 identical over 8 bases. After removal of 5 bases from V and 1 base from J, the junction contained 4 bases not matched to a gene. The CDR3 has 15 amino acids. CDR1 and CDR2 (germline): SGHRS, YFSETQ.

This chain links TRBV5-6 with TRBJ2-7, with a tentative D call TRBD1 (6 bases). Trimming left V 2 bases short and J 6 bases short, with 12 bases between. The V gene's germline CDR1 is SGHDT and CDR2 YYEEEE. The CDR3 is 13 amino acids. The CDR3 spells CASSFDRWGEQYF. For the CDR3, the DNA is TGTGCCAGCAGCTTTGACAGGTGGGGCGAGCAGTACTTC.

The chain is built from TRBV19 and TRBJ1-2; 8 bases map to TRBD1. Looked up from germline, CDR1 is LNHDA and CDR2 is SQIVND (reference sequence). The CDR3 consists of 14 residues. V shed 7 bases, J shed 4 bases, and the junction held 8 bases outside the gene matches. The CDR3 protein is CASTPGQGGYGYTF. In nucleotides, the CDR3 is TGTGCCAGTACCCCCGGACAGGGAGGCTATGGCTACACCTTC.

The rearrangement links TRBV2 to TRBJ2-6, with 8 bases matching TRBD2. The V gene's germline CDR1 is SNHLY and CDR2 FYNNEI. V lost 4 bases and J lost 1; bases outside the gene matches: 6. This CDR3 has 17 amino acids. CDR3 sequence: CASSAPGGRSGANVLTF. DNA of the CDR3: TGTGCCAGCAGTGCCCCGGGGGGGCGGTCTGGGGCCAACGTCCTGACTTTC.

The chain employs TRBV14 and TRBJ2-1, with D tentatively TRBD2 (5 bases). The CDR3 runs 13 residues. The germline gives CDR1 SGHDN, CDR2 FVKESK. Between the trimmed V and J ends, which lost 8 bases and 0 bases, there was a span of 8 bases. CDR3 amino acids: CASQAVSYNEQFF. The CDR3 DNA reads TGTGCCAGCCAAGCGGTCTCCTACAATGAGCAGTTCTTC.

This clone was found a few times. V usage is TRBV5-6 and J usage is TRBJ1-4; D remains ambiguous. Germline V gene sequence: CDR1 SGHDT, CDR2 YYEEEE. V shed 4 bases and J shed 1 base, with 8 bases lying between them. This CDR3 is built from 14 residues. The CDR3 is CASSLRGTNEKLFF. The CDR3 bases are TGTGCCAGCAGCCTGCGGGGAACTAATGAAAAACTGTTTTTT.

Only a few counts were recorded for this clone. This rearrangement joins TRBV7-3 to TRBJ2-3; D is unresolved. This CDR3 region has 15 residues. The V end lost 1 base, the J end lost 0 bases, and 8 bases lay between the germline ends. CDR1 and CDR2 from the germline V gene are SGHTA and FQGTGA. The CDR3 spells CASSLRLSSTDTQYF. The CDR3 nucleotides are TGTGCCAGCAGCTTAAGGCTTTCTAGCACAGATACGCAGTATTTT.

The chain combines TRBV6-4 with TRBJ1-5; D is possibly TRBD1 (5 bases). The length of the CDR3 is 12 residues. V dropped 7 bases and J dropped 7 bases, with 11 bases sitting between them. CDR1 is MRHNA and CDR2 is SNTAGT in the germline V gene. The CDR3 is CASIGADQPQHF. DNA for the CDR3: TGTGCCAGCATCGGGGCAGACCAGCCCCAGCATTTT.

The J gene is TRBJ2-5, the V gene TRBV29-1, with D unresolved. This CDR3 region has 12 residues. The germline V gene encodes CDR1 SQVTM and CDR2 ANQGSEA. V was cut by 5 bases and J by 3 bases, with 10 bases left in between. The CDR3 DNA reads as TGCAGCGTTAAATTCCGGGAAGAGACCCAGTACTTC. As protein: CSVKFREETQYF.

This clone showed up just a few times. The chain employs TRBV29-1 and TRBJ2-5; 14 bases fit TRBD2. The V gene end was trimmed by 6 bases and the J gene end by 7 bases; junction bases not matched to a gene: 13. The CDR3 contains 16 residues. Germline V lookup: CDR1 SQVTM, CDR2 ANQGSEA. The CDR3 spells CSVPSGTSGGLRTQYF. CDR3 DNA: TGCAGCGTCCCAAGTGGGACTAGCGGGGGACTCCGGACCCAGTACTTC.

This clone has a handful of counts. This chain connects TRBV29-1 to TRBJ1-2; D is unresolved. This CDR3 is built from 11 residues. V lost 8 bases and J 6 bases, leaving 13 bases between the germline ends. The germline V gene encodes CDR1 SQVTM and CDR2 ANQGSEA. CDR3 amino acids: CSPPLLNGYTF. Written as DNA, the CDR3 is TGCAGCCCCCCCCTCCTAAATGGCTACACCTTC.